This T cell receptor (beta chain) was retrieved from a study of blood T cell repertoires in COVID-19. Study-level background: T cells, B-cell-depleted T cells, or PBMCs provided the cDNA or gDNA that served as material.

Profiled with immunoSEQ multiplex PCR; TCRdb holds only in-frame clones, not every one. The repertoire holds about 60,000 clones, 70% to 90% seen once, with 1.2% to 1.5% in the top ten. V was pared by 1 base and J by 0 bases, with 6 bases of the junction left unmatched. The CDR3 consists of 17 residues. Germline V gene data show CDR1 as LGHDT and CDR2 as YNNKEL (reference sequence). V and J are TRBV3-1 (or the pseudogene TRBV3-2) and TRBJ2-3; 8 bases align to TRBD2. The sample taken for sequencing was peripheral blood. This TCR derives from a man in his sixties with acute or convalescent COVID-19. The CDR3 loop is CASSQAAGGASTDTQYF. In nucleotides, the CDR3 is TGTGCCAGCAGCCAAGCGGCGGGGGGCGCTAGCACAGATACGCAGTATTTT.